One sample yielded the 4 T cell receptor beta chains listed below, sequenced in a study of blood T cell repertoires in COVID-19. Produced via immunoSEQ multiplex PCR; TCRdb's table is partial and in-frame only. This sample has about 230,000 clones; roughly 80% occur once, and the top ten carry less than 8%. Sample: peripheral blood. These receptors were taken from a woman in her forties or fifties with acute or convalescent COVID-19.

The J gene is TRBJ2-3, the V gene TRBV10-3; no clear D gene. V was shortened by 4 bases and J by 0 bases, with 8 bases between the two germline ends. The CDR3 runs to 14 residues. The germline CDR1 and CDR2 sequences are ENHRY and SYGVKD. The CDR3 DNA reads as TGTGCCATCAGTGGGTCCAGTAGCACAGATACGCAGTATTTT. Translated: CAISGSSSTDTQYF.

The J gene is TRBJ1-4, the V gene TRBV5-4; TRBD1 is a possible D gene (5 bases). The CDR3 runs 14 residues. The V gene's germline CDR1 is SGHNT and CDR2 YYREEE (reference sequence). Trimming took 4 bases from V and 7 from J, leaving 14 bases between them. The CDR3, as DNA: TGTGCCAGCAGCGCGGAGGGAGGGACTGAAAAACTGTTTTTT. Protein sequence: CASSAEGGTEKLFF.

This clone was found once. CDR3 nucleotide sequence: TGCGCCAGCAGCCAAGTCCCGGGACTCTCTTTGAGAGGCACTGAAGCTTTCTTT. Its translation: CASSQVPGLSLRGTEAFF. This chain connects TRBV4-1 to TRBJ1-1; D possibly corresponds to TRBD1 (5 bases). Germline CDR1 and CDR2: MGHRA and YSYEKL. V was trimmed by 1 base and J by 4 bases, leaving 22 bases between them. The CDR3 contains 18 residues.

J is TRBJ2-3 and V is TRBV11-1; the match to TRBD1 covers 7 bases. Germline V gene sequence: CDR1 SGHAT, CDR2 FQDESV (reference sequence). This CDR3 region has 15 residues. The ends lost 6 bases at V and 3 bases at J; junction bases unmatched: 9. As DNA, the CDR3 is TGTGCCAGCAGGACACGGGACAGTTCAACAGATACGCAGTATTTT. Amino acid sequence: CASRTRDSSTDTQYF. The full variable domain, with the rest looked up from reference TRBV11-1 and TRBJ2-3, is EAEVAQSPRYKITEKSQAVAFWCDPISGHATLYWYRQILGQGPELLVQFQDESVVDDSQLPKDRFSAERLKGVDSTLKIQPAELGDSAMYLCASRTRDSSTDTQYFGPGTRLTVL.